The rows below give T cell receptor beta chains drawn from one sample of a study of cytomegalovirus exposure and HLA in healthy donors. Clones were read by immunoSEQ multiplex PCR, and TCRdb kept only the in-frame ones, dropping some. The sample has 90,000 to 100,000 clones; 87% are singletons. Input material: PBMCs. These receptors originate from a woman in her 30s in good health and CMV-seronegative. The CDR3 runs from the conserved cysteine through the conserved F or W. Each record gives: J gene, clone size, V gene, D gene, CDR3 protein, CDR3 DNA. The D gene is left open where the match is weak. The listing skips clone size in some rows; elsewhere it reads once, few, many or a size class.

J: TRBJ2-7
size: once
V: TRBV11-2
D: .
CDR3: CASSLEVGAGVIEQYF
DNA: TGTGCCAGCAGCTTAGAGGTGGGCGCAGGGGTAATCGAGCAGTACTTC

J: TRBJ2-7
size: .
V: TRBV6-5
D: TRBD1
CDR3: CASKKQGQLSEQYF
DNA: TGTGCCAGCAAGAAGCAGGGACAGCTCTCCGAGCAGTACTTC

J: TRBJ1-6
size: .
V: TRBV6-4
D: .
CDR3: CASSDSAGRNSPLHF
DNA: TGTGCCAGCAGTGACTCGGCGGGGCGTAATTCACCCCTCCACTTT

J: TRBJ1-5
size: .
V: TRBV27
D: .
CDR3: CASSRQYSNQPQHF
DNA: TGTGCCAGCAGTAGACAGTATAGTAATCAGCCCCAGCATTTT

J: TRBJ2-5
size: .
V: TRBV5-6
D: TRBD1
CDR3: CASSPGTGGLETQYF
DNA: TGTGCCAGCAGCCCCGGTACAGGGGGCTTGGAGACCCAGTACTTC

J: TRBJ2-5
size: .
V: TRBV9
D: TRBD2
CDR3: CASSGSGRAGRKETQYF
DNA: TGTGCCAGCAGCGGGAGCGGGAGGGCCGGGAGAAAAGAGACCCAGTACTTC

J: TRBJ1-6
size: once
V: TRBV5-1
D: .
CDR3: CASSLAATSNSPLHF
DNA: TGCGCCAGCAGCTTGGCTGCGACAAGTAATTCACCCCTCCACTTT

J: TRBJ1-5
size: .
V: TRBV4-3
D: .
CDR3: CASSRGEGQPQHF
DNA: TGCGCCAGCAGCAGGGGGGAGGGTCAGCCCCAGCATTTT

J: TRBJ1-1
size: .
V: TRBV5-6
D: .
CDR3: CASSLTPTAGTEAFF
DNA: TGTGCCAGCAGCTTGACCCCCACCGCGGGGACTGAAGCTTTCTTT

J: TRBJ2-1
size: .
V: TRBV2
D: TRBD2
CDR3: CASSRSGGSYNEQFF
DNA: TGTGCCAGCAGTCGTAGCGGGGGCTCCTACAATGAGCAGTTCTTC